This is a list of T cell receptor beta chains from one sample in a study of CD8+ T cells in alopecia areata. Profiling relied on immunoSEQ multiplex PCR, and the TCRdb table lists in-frame clones only, not all of them. The table has about 150,000 clones, roughly 65% seen once; the top ten hold approximately 0.9%. Sequenced material: CD4+ T cells sorted from blood, taken at week 4, from a patient treated with tofacitinib. The origin of the receptors is a human donor with alopecia areata. Each CDR3 is given with its conserved first and last residue. The size entry is marked missing in some rows and otherwise reads once, few, many or a size class.

size	V	CDR3
.	TRBV29-1	CSVGRQENIQYF
few	TRBV7-2	CASSLDTYEQYF
.	TRBV14	CASSQVQGIPYEQYF
few	TRBV29-1	CSVKRPGQATGFF
few	TRBV30	CAWSVPGYNEQFF
.	TRBV5-1	CASSRGQYQETQYF
.	TRBV30	CAWSVTTVREQYF
.	TRBV6-5	CASSWGTDTYEQYF
.	TRBV5-1	CASSPGTGSLEQFF
few	TRBV11-2	CASSPGEGGTDTQYF